These 20 T cell receptor beta chains originate from one sample sequenced in a study of naive and memory T cell subsets. Two oligonucleotides, mixed equimolar, formed the beta constant-region primer covering TRBC1 and TRBC2. TCRdb re-called the UMI-ligation and nested PCR reads with MiXCR, one entry per CDR3 protein. The data contain under 150,000 distinct CDR3 sequences, about 15% of them singletons. Sequencing was performed on naive CD4+ T cells from blood. These receptors originate from a human donor in good health.

This clonotype was detected a few times. This sequence joins TRBV7-9 and TRBJ2-3; D call uncertain. CDR1 and CDR2 (germline): SEHNR, FQNEAQ (reference sequence). The CDR3 runs 11 residues. Trimming cost V 4 bases and J 11 bases, with 10 bases left between them. The CDR3 DNA follows: TGTGCCAGCAGCTATTCGGGCATGCAGTATTTT. Protein: CASSYSGMQYF.

The chain combines TRBV2 with TRBJ1-2; 8 bases are a match to TRBD1. V dropped 6 bases and J dropped 3; count of bases not matched to a gene: 6. This CDR3 comprises 14 residues. The germline V gene has CDR1 SNHLY and CDR2 FYNNEI. CDR3 sequence reads: CASRGQGVHYGYTF. For the CDR3, the DNA is TGTGCCAGCAGAGGACAGGGTGTTCACTATGGCTACACCTTC. Full variable domain (missing parts from reference TRBV2 and TRBJ1-2): EPEVTQTPSHQVTQMGQEVILRCVPISNHLYFYWYRQILGQKVEFLVSFYNNEISEKSEIFDDQFSVERPDGSNFTLKIRSTKLEDSAMYFCASRGQGVHYGYTFGSGTRLTVV.

Here the CDR3 reads CASGYRGNTGELFF. The CDR3 DNA reads as TGTGCCAGCGGCTACAGGGGGAACACCGGGGAGCTGTTTTTT. This sequence joins TRBV12-3 or TRBV12-4 and TRBJ2-2, with TRBD1 matching 7 bases. Unmatched junction bases numbered 4, after V lost 8 bases and J lost 1 base. The CDR3 covers 14 residues.

This clonotype turned up a few times. The chain joins TRBV27 to TRBJ2-3, with D perhaps TRBD2 (5 bases). The germline V gene encodes CDR1 MNHEY and CDR2 SMNVEV (reference sequence). The CDR3 loop spans 13 amino acids. V was cut by 6 bases and J by 8 bases, with 15 bases left in between. For the CDR3, the DNA is TGTGCCAGCAGAACCTTATTAGCGCGTACGCAGTATTTT. Its translation is CASRTLLARTQYF.

V gene TRBV7-2 combines with J gene TRBJ2-7; 7 positions match TRBD1. Germline CDR1 reads SGHTA; CDR2 reads FQGNSA. V shed 5 bases and J 3 bases; nucleotides not matched to a gene: 7. The CDR3 is made up of 14 amino acids. The CDR3 DNA follows: TGTGCCAGCAGCCGAGGGGACAGATACTACGAGCAGTACTTC. Amino acids: CASSRGDRYYEQYF.

This sequence joins TRBV9 and TRBJ2-3; no clear D gene. The CDR3 length is 14 residues. Per germline, CDR1 SGDLS and CDR2 YYNGEE. Trimming left V 0 bases short and J 3 bases short, with 8 bases between. Here the CDR3 DNA reads TGTGCCAGCAGCGTAGGTCCTGCTACAGATACGCAGTATTTT. Translating gives CASSVGPATDTQYF.

The chain recombines TRBV5-1 with TRBJ1-1; no reliable D call. V lost 1 base and J 0 bases, leaving 7 bases between the germline ends. The CDR3 loop spans 14 amino acids. The germline V gene has CDR1 SGHRS and CDR2 YFSETQ. The CDR3: CASSLTTMNTEAFF. In nucleotides, the CDR3 is TGCGCCAGCAGCTTGACAACTATGAACACTGAAGCTTTCTTT.

This clonotype occurred a few times. The rearrangement uses TRBV5-5 and TRBJ2-5, with 11 bases identical to TRBD2. Germline CDR1 SGHKS, CDR2 YYEKEE (reference sequence). The CDR3 sequence is 16 residues long. Trimming cost V 3 bases and J 2 bases; bases outside gene matches: 6. The chain's CDR3 is CASSWGRLAGQETQYF. DNA for the CDR3: TGTGCCAGCAGCTGGGGACGACTAGCGGGGCAAGAGACCCAGTACTTC.

This clonotype was seen a handful of times. The rearrangement links TRBV6-6 to TRBJ2-7; D remains unclear. Germline V gives CDR1 MNHNY, CDR2 SVGAGI (reference sequence). V shed 6 bases and J shed 4 bases, with 13 bases lying between them. The CDR3 loop spans 13 amino acids. The CDR3, as DNA: TGTGCCAGCAGGTTACCCTCGGCTTACGAGCAGTACTTC. This encodes CASRLPSAYEQYF.

The chain employs TRBV7-2 and TRBJ2-5; 9 bases are a match to TRBD1. With 5 bases clipped from V and 5 bases from J, the junction kept 6 bases outside the gene matches. The CDR3 covers 14 residues. CDR1 is SGHTA, CDR2 FQGNSA, per germline. The CDR3 region is CASSRGTGFETQYF. In DNA, the CDR3 is TGTGCCAGCAGCCGCGGGACAGGGTTTGAGACCCAGTACTTC.

This chain connects TRBV5-4 to TRBJ2-1; 9 bases are a match to TRBD2. CDR1 is SGHNT and CDR2 is YYREEE in the germline V gene (reference sequence). This CDR3 is built from 16 residues. Unmatched junction bases numbered 11, after V lost 4 bases and J lost 6 bases. The CDR3 bases are TGTGCCAGCAGCACCTATAGCGGGAGCCGGACCAATGAGCAGTTCTTC. This encodes CASSTYSGSRTNEQFF.

Written as DNA, the CDR3 is TGTGCCAGCAGCGTCGGACTAGCGGGGGTAAATGAGCAGTTCTTC. It encodes CASSVGLAGVNEQFF. The rearrangement uses TRBV7-2 and TRBJ2-1, with 13 bases identical to TRBD2. Germline CDR1 SGHTA, CDR2 FQGNSA. J was trimmed by 7 bases and V by 5 bases; bases with no gene match: 5. The CDR3 has 15 residues. The complete variable domain, with remaining parts taken from reference TRBV7-2 and TRBJ2-1, reads GAGVSQSPSNKVTEKGKDVELRCDPISGHTALYWYRQSLGQGLEFLIYFQGNSAPDKSGLPSDRFSAERTGGSVSTLTIQRTQQEDSAVYLCASSVGLAGVNEQFFGPGTRLTVL.

A few counts support this clonotype. J is TRBJ2-1 and V is TRBV20-1; D perhaps matches TRBD1 (6 bases). The length of the CDR3 is 15 residues. Germline loops: CDR1 DFQATT, CDR2 SNEGSKA (reference sequence). V was pared by 2 bases and J by 0 bases, with 11 bases between. This CDR3 reads CSARHPGDSYNEQFF. CDR3 nucleotide sequence: TGCAGTGCTAGACACCCAGGGGACTCCTACAATGAGCAGTTCTTC.

This clonotype has a handful of counts. V usage is TRBV20-1 and J usage is TRBJ2-7; 10 nucleotides line up with TRBD1. J lost 4 bases, V lost 6 bases, and 9 bases had no gene match. The CDR3 extends over 14 amino acids. Looked up from germline, CDR1 is DFQATT and CDR2 is SNEGSKA (reference sequence). This chain's CDR3 is CSAKAGQGEYEQYF. The DNA of the CDR3 is TGCAGTGCAAAAGCAGGACAGGGGGAGTACGAGCAGTACTTC.

This clonotype has a handful of counts. The chain links TRBV2 to TRBJ2-7, with D possibly TRBD2 on 6 matching bases. Trimming took 1 base from V and 2 from J, leaving 9 bases between them. Germline V CDR1 and CDR2: SNHLY, FYNNEI. The CDR3 has 14 amino acids. DNA of the CDR3: TGTGCCAGCAGTGAAGGAGGGACTGCCTACGAGCAGTACTTC. Amino acids: CASSEGGTAYEQYF.

The chain links TRBV24-1 to TRBJ2-1; D possibly corresponds to TRBD2 (6 bases). V lost 5 bases and J 9 bases, leaving 13 bases between the germline ends. Germline assignment: CDR1 KGHDR and CDR2 SFDVKD. The CDR3 loop spans 13 amino acids. Here the CDR3 reads CATSVDGRTEQFF. The CDR3 DNA sequence: TGTGCCACCAGTGTAGATGGGAGGACTGAGCAGTTCTTC.

V usage is TRBV29-1 and J usage is TRBJ2-7; tentatively, D is TRBD2 (6 bases). Germline values: CDR1 SQVTM, CDR2 ANQGSEA. The V end lost 2 bases, the J end lost 4 bases, and 12 bases lay between the germline ends. The CDR3 spans 13 residues. CDR3 DNA sequence: TGCAGCGTTGAATCGGGGGTTGATTACGAGCAGTACTTC. Encoded protein: CSVESGVDYEQYF.

The rearrangement joins TRBV5-1 to TRBJ2-1, with D uncertain. This CDR3 region has 13 residues. Germline V gene lookup returns CDR1 SGHRS and CDR2 YFSETQ. Trimming shortened V by 2 bases and J by 5 bases, and 8 bases separated the two germline ends. The CDR3 DNA follows: TGCGCCAGCAGCTTAAACCTCGACAATGAGCAGTTCTTC. Translation gives CASSLNLDNEQFF.

This chain connects TRBV29-1 to TRBJ2-7; TRBD1 agrees at 8 bases. From germline, CDR1 is SQVTM and CDR2 ANQGSEA. Losses at the gene ends were 5 bases for V and 5 bases for J; bases not matched to a gene: 5. This CDR3 contains 12 residues. CDR3 protein: CSVSLTGDEQYF. The CDR3 nucleotides are TGCAGCGTTAGCCTGACAGGGGACGAGCAGTACTTC.

This clonotype showed up just a few times. This sequence joins TRBV2 and TRBJ2-1; D not certain. Trimming cost V 4 bases and J 6 bases, with 10 bases left between them. This CDR3 region has 13 residues. Germline CDR1 and CDR2: SNHLY and FYNNEI. In DNA, the CDR3 is TGTGCCAGCAGTGTTGGTGGCGTCAATGAGCAGTTCTTC. As protein: CASSVGGVNEQFF.